This TCR beta chain was recorded in a study of beta chain features in type 1 diabetes. For this clone: Its antigen remains unknown.

Study results and limitations: Because the template was cDNA, high-expressing cells might be over-represented. Within each of all four CD4+ subsets, Type 1 diabetes patients had TCRB CDR3s that were moderately but significantly shorter.

Isolated RNA was reverse transcribed in full, so expressed TCRB transcripts were sequenced. The data were produced by immunoSEQ multiplex PCR, yet TCRdb's version contains in-frame clones alone and is incomplete. This table has about 170,000 clones, 6.5% to 8.5% appearing once. V lost 3 bases and J lost 7; bases outside the gene matches: 5. The CDR3 is made up of 15 amino acids. Germline loops: CDR1 SGHTA, CDR2 FQGNSA. This receptor was taken from a man younger than 35 with type 1 diabetes. J is TRBJ2-2 and V is TRBV7-2, with 10 bases fitting TRBD2. The source material was central memory CD4+ T cells from blood. The CDR3 loop is CASSLQRGGRGELFF. The CDR3 DNA sequence: TGTGCCAGCAGCTTGCAGCGGGGGGGCCGCGGGGAGCTGTTTTTT.